The source of this TCR beta chain is a study of shared clonotypes between healthy human individuals (TCRdb year 2020). Looking at the study overall: The cohort comprised a couple of women and a few men aged 18 to 49 years. Per donor, three plates each were used for CD4 naive and CD4 memory, two for CD8 naive, and one for CD8 memory. Blood TCR repertoires of roughly 5 healthy adults were deeply sequenced to estimate repertoire size and the extent of clonotype sharing between individuals. Libraries were prepared and TCR repertoires were sequenced by different laboratories using diverse techniques, in order to increase sequencing depth and limit assay-specific biases. Per donor, leukapheresis produced somewhere between about 0.8 and 9.5 billion PBMCs. The investigation overall reported the following: Based on pairwise subsampling, the degree of clonotype sharing among donors was expected to be affected by sequencing depth. Incomplete sequencing was indicated by rarefaction of sorted-subset datasets, despite the large sequencing depth. Sampling was restricted to blood, and TCR repertoires in tissue are likely to differ from TCR repertoires in blood. Because the study included a small number of donors, the genetic and exposure-history diversity represented was limited. Clonotypes shared by all four sorted-subset donors showed higher generation probabilities than non-shared clonotypes. About 5% of naive CD4, roughly 3.6% of naive CD8, 2.3% of memory CD4, and around 0.4% of memory CD8 clonotypes were shared across a few donors. Estimated clonotype richness was generally larger for naive than for memory subsets.

Using the deep immunoSEQ assay, multiplex PCR amplified TCR CDR3 regions from genomic DNA. Extracted genomic DNA from each cell subset was distributed evenly across all wells of several immunoSEQ 96-well plates, and each plate was treated as a replicate. For sorted subsets, approximately 210 ng of genomic DNA, equivalent to 25,000 to 35,000 T cell genomes, went into each replicate PCR. The purified libraries were quantified using a Qubit 3.0 fluorometer, sized with a Bioanalyzer 2100, and then quantified again using the KAPA Library Quantification kit. A separate single-read 150-cycle Illumina NextSeq 550 flow cell was used to sequence each immunoSEQ 96-well plate. In the paper's pipeline: Because the immunoSEQ output included only junctional sequences and no quality scores, the filtering could not be the same as the filtering used for full-length reads. To assign V/J genes and CDR3, sequences were annotated against IMGT germline references using PyIR, a Python wrapper for IgBLAST v1.9. Reads were removed for weak V/J assignments (E-value above 1e-6), missing CDR3, stop codons, out-of-frame junctions, or ambiguous translated residues. V3J clonotypes were defined as sequences sharing an identical inferred V gene, J gene, and CDR3 amino acid sequence. The percentage overlap between two repertoires was calculated by dividing the number of shared unique clonotypes by the size of the smaller repertoire. Three approaches were used to assess repertoire richness: RTK rarefaction, the Chao1 estimator, and Recon v2.1 estimates of unobserved clonotypes. OLGA was used to compute generation probabilities for all TCRbeta clonotypes that the gDNA method yielded from a handful of donors. TCRdb carries this immuneACCESS record with in-frame sequences only. Its versions omit some clonotypes, under half of them owing to an unresolved V gene in the studies checked, with the rest unexplained. V, J and clone size are taken as reported in that table, and D and trimming were inferred from the DNA itself. The sample table contains approximately 2,200,000 clones; only one count was recorded for around 93% of them. The ten top clones hold more than 1.5% of the sample.

For the CD8 naive samples, CD45RO-negative cells were positively selected for CCR7, yielding a CD45RA+CCR7+ population from which TemRA cells were excluded. The donors were healthy, HIV-negative adults with no recently reported acute infections or vaccinations. Every donor was a Caucasian adult living in Nashville, Tennessee, USA. Blood was collected by leukapheresis, and PBMCs were isolated by Ficoll-Histopaque density gradient centrifugation and then cryopreserved in liquid nitrogen vapor phase. Analytical flow cytometry was used to check the purity and quantity of every magnetically sorted T cell population. Genomic DNA was isolated from every sorted fraction and measured by UV absorbance on a Nanodrop 2000c. Concerning this clone itself: Its antigen is not yet known. No per-base quality is available; no much larger clone lies one base away.

The CDR3 sequence holds 14 residues, the cysteine and phenylalanine included. The kept DNA is CDR3 alone, 42 bases in frame from the first base. CDR1 MNHNS and CDR2 SASEGT are derived from the germline V gene. V loses 8 bases, J loses 4 bases, and the germline ends lie 15 bases apart. This TCR was sampled from a man aged 18 to 30 in good health. Some clones in this sample may be carry-over from other donors' samples. Recombination connected TRBV6-1 to TRBJ1-5; no D gene call is confident. The source material was naive CD8+ T cells from PBMCs. Reading the label with the study, this specimen's cell subset or site is: CD45RA+CCR7+. The CDR3 in this case is CASQAAGSNQPQHF. The sequenced DNA: TGTGCCAGCCAGGCGGCTGGGTCGAATCAGCCCCAGCATTTT.